This T cell receptor (beta chain) was documented in a study of response to subunit inactivated influenza vaccine. Germline V CDR1 and CDR2: SGHTA, FQGTGA. Trimming removed 1 base from V and 3 bases from J, with 13 bases in between. The CDR3 consists of 15 residues. TCRdb redid the calling of the RT-PCR reads with MiXCR, one entry per CDR3 protein. This table holds roughly 650,000 distinct CDR3 sequences, roughly 15% found once. The genes are TRBV7-3 and TRBJ2-7, with unresolved D. The source of this sequence is a man in his fifties or sixties who received an inactivated influenza vaccine. Source: PBMCs from blood, taken around 14 days before vaccination. This chain's CDR3 is CASSLNGGPLYEQYF. In nucleotides, the CDR3 is TGTGCCAGCAGCTTAAACGGCGGCCCTCTCTACGAGCAGTACTTC.